This entry describes one T cell receptor beta chain. Its antigen is currently unknown. V lost 3 bases to trimming and J lost 6 bases, with 16 bases between them. The germline gives CDR1 SGDLS, CDR2 YYNGEE. The CDR3 runs to 15 residues. These data come from a study of T cell responses to AZD1222 COVID-19 vaccine. Clones were sequenced by immunoSEQ multiplex PCR, and TCRdb holds only the in-frame ones, with some missing. The table includes about 120,000 clones, approximately 90% detected once. Study-wide results and caveats: Mapped onto spike, vaccine-associated CD4 TCRs spanned it and were dominant at 160-218 and 743-854. Close to half of all spike-specific TCRs reportedly target regions of the variants that are unmutated. Mostly white British, mostly female donors; authors suggested clonal diversity may be underestimated.

This specimen was peripheral blood, taken 28 days after the second AZD1222 dose. The chain is built from TRBV9 and TRBJ1-5, with D perhaps matching TRBD1 (6 bases). The receptor's source is an adult who received the AZD1222 COVID-19 vaccine. In DNA, the CDR3 is TGTGCCAGCAGCGCTGAGGGGGGGGAAGGTCAGCCCCAGCATTTT. This codes for CASSAEGGEGQPQHF.